This TCR beta chain was obtained from a study of T cells in Graves' hyperthyroidism and ophthalmopathy. Regions amplified from RNA transcripts were the TCR beta CDR3 regions. Carried out on the TCR CDR3, a first-round RT-PCR used the HTBI primer set. TCRdb reprocessed the multiplex PCR reads via MiXCR and lists one record per CDR3 protein. The table records more than 500,000 distinct CDR3 sequences, 16% of them present only once. Ten or more counts support this clonotype. Sequencing was performed on blood. This TCR derives from a woman in her thirties with Graves' ophthalmopathy.

As DNA, the CDR3 is TGTGCCAGCACCCCGTGGGGTAGCAATCAGCCCCAGCATTTT. This encodes CASTPWGSNQPQHF. V is TRBV12-3 or TRBV12-4 and J is TRBJ1-5; no reliable D call. This CDR3 has 14 residues. Trimming shortened V by 7 bases and J by 0 bases, and 10 bases separated the two germline ends.